Each of the 10 T cell receptor beta chains below was sequenced from the same sample in a study of blood T cell repertoires in COVID-19. Profiling relied on immunoSEQ multiplex PCR, and the TCRdb table lists in-frame clones only, not all of them. Among around 250,000 clones listed, approximately 86% were seen once. The sample taken for sequencing was peripheral blood. These receptors were obtained from a man in his late teens or twenties with active or convalescent COVID-19.

The V gene is TRBV11-2, the J gene TRBJ2-5; perhaps TRBD1 as D (6 bases). The CDR3 totals 14 residues. CDR1 and CDR2 (germline): SGHAT, FQNNGV. The V end lost 4 bases, the J end lost 2 bases, and 11 bases lay between the germline ends. CDR3 loop: CASSSLRGQETQYF. The CDR3 DNA reads TGTGCCAGCAGCTCACTCAGGGGTCAAGAGACCCAGTACTTC.

This clone has a single count. The J gene is TRBJ2-2, the V gene TRBV6-5, with 7 bases that match TRBD1. The length of the CDR3 is 15 residues. Trimming removed 4 bases from V and 1 base from J; junction bases left unmatched: 3. In germline, CDR1 is MNHEY, CDR2 SVGAGI. Here the CDR3 DNA reads TGTGCCAGCAGTTTAACAGGGGTGAACACCGGGGAGCTGTTTTTT. Translated: CASSLTGVNTGELFF.

This chain links TRBV28 with TRBJ1-2; 10 nucleotides line up with TRBD1. CDR1 and CDR2 from the germline V gene are MDHEN and SYDVKM. The length of the CDR3 is 14 residues. The trim removed 6 bases at V and 4 bases at J, leaving 5 bases unmatched. CDR3 region: CASRLTGGIYGYTF. DNA of the CDR3: TGTGCCAGCAGATTGACAGGGGGCATCTATGGCTACACCTTC.

J is TRBJ1-5 and V is TRBV30, with D perhaps matching TRBD1 (6 bases). Germline values: CDR1 GTSNPN, CDR2 SVGIG (reference sequence). This CDR3 comprises 14 residues. Trimming pared 0 bases from V and 4 bases from J, leaving 10 bases between. The CDR3 nucleotides are TGTGCCTGGAGTGTAAGGCAGGGGAATCAGCCCCAGCATTTT. This codes for CAWSVRQGNQPQHF. Full variable domain (missing parts from reference TRBV30 and TRBJ1-5): SQTIHQWPATLVQPVGSPLSLECTVEGTSNPNLYWYRQAAGRGLQLLFYSVGIGQISSEVPQNLSASRPQDRQFILSSKKLLLSDSGFYLCAWSVRQGNQPQHFGDGTRLSIL.

The CDR3 bases are TGTGCCAGCAGCTTAGGCTACAGGGGGGACTACGAGCAGTACTTC. Amino acid sequence: CASSLGYRGDYEQYF. The rearrangement links TRBV11-3 to TRBJ2-7; TRBD1 agrees at 8 bases. Looked up from germline, CDR1 is SGHNT and CDR2 is YENEEA. CDR3 length equals 15 residues. V shed 1 base, J shed 3 bases, and the junction held 5 bases outside the gene matches.

This chain links TRBV10-1 with TRBJ2-7; possible D gene TRBD1, 5 bases. CDR3 length: 15 amino acids. Germline V gene data show CDR1 as WNHNN and CDR2 as SYGVQD (reference sequence). V was pared by 2 bases and J by 3 bases, with 14 bases between. CDR3 in DNA: TGCGCCAGCAGTGAGGGTAAGGACAAACGCTACGAGCAGTACTTC. Amino acids: CASSEGKDKRYEQYF.

The CDR3 nucleotides read TGTGCCAGCAGTGACCAGACAGGGGTGGGGGAAAAACTGTTTTTT. Amino acid sequence: CASSDQTGVGEKLFF. The V and J genes are TRBV2 and TRBJ1-4, with 8 nucleotides matching TRBD1. The length of the CDR3 is 15 residues. The germline CDR1 and CDR2 sequences are SNHLY and FYNNEI. V was clipped by 3 bases and J by 8 bases; unmatched bases: 8. The whole variable domain, remainder taken from reference TRBV2 and TRBJ1-4, is EPEVTQTPSHQVTQMGQEVILRCVPISNHLYFYWYRQILGQKVEFLVSFYNNEISEKSEIFDDQFSVERPDGSNFTLKIRSTKLEDSAMYFCASSDQTGVGEKLFFGSGTQLSVL.

The J gene is TRBJ2-1, the V gene TRBV4-1; TRBD1 matches 8 bases. Germline V gene sequence: CDR1 MGHRA, CDR2 YSYEKL. J lost 3 bases, V lost 7 bases, and 5 bases had no gene match. This CDR3 comprises 14 residues. The CDR3: CASKGTGYYNEQFF. CDR3 coding DNA: TGCGCCAGCAAGGGGACAGGTTACTACAATGAGCAGTTCTTC.

This clone was recorded only once. The chain has TRBV28 and TRBJ2-2, with D unclear. The CDR3 sequence is 12 residues long. Between the trimmed V and J ends, which lost 5 bases and 4 bases, there was a span of 5 bases. The V gene's germline CDR1 is MDHEN and CDR2 SYDVKM. The CDR3 coding sequence is TGTGCCAGCAGTAGCCCCACCGGGGAGCTGTTTTTT. This translates into CASSSPTGELFF.

The table lists this clone with many counts. DNA for the CDR3: TGTGCCAGCAGCACCCGACCCGACGGGGGCGAGCAGTACTTC. Translated, it gives CASSTRPDGGEQYF. The chain recombines TRBV7-2 with TRBJ2-7, with D perhaps TRBD2 (6 bases). The CDR3 covers 14 residues. Trimming stripped 5 bases from V and 6 bases from J, with 17 bases between. Germline V CDR1 and CDR2: SGHTA, FQGNSA.